This T cell receptor beta chain derives from a study of CD8 T cells in ankylosing spondylitis. Study-level points and caveats: Significantly higher representation of disease-linked clones was reported for matched ankylosing spondylitis synovial fluid. Before this, some motif variants had been reported in reactive arthritis synovial fluid and blood. A TCR beta motif made of fewer than ten highly homologous variants seemed typical of ankylosing spondylitis blood.

Generation of TCR beta libraries employed quantitative 5'-RACE incorporating molecular barcodes. In TCRdb, the 5' RACE reads were re-called with MiXCR into one record per CDR3 protein. The sample holds some 340,000 distinct CDR3 sequences; roughly 14% are singletons and the top ten take around 1%. About this clonotype: Antigen: not known.

Per the germline V gene, CDR1 is SGHRS and CDR2 is YFSETQ. V dropped 4 bases and J dropped 10; count of bases not matched to a gene: 12. This CDR3 has 15 residues. The chain employs TRBV5-1 and TRBJ1-1; 11 positions match TRBD1. The origin of this receptor is a male donor with ankylosing spondylitis or in good health (not recorded which). Sequencing was done on a sample of blood, either unsorted or a sorted T cell fraction (not recorded which). CDR3 sequence reads: CASSPTPDRGPAAFF. As DNA, the CDR3 is TGCGCCAGCAGCCCGACCCCGGACAGGGGGCCTGCAGCTTTCTTT.